The T cell receptor (beta chain) described here comes from a study of blood T cell repertoires in COVID-19. Germline-derived CDR1 and CDR2 are SNHLY and FYNNEI. The V end was cut by 5 bases, the J end by 3 bases, with 8 bases between. CDR3 length: 12 residues. Per the study methods: Reference gene primers were amplified, and this amplification served to estimate nucleated cell counts. TCRdb's table, derived via immunoSEQ multiplex PCR, lists solely in-frame clones and lacks some. V and J calls plus clone size are reproduced from that table; the DNA served to infer D and trimming. The sample lists under 350,000 clones; about 89% were seen once.

The J gene is TRBJ2-7, the V gene TRBV2; possible D gene TRBD1, 5 bases. This receptor was identified in a man aged 40-49 years with acute or convalescent COVID-19. The specimen sequenced was peripheral blood. The CDR3 nucleotides read TGTGCCAGCAGTAGGGGCAGCTACGAGCAGTACTTC. It specifies CASSRGSYEQYF.